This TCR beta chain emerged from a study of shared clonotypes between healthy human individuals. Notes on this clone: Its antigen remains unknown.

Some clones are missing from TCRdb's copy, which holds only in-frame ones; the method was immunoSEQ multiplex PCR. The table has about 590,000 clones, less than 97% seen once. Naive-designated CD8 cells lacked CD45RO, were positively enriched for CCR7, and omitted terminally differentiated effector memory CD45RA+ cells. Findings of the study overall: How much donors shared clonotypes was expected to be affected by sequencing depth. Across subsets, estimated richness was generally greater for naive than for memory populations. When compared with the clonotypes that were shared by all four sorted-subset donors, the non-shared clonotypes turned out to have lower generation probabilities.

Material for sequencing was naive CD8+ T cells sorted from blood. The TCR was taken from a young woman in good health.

CDR3 nucleotide sequence: TGTGCCAGCAGGGGGAGGGGCAATCAGCCCCAGCATTTT. This sequence encodes CASRGRGNQPQHF. This chain connects TRBV2 to TRBJ1-5, with unresolved D. V dropped 6 bases and J dropped 2 bases, with 8 bases sitting between them. The CDR3 has 13 residues. Per germline, CDR1 SNHLY and CDR2 FYNNEI.